These T cell receptor beta chains were read from a single sample in a study of radiotherapy plus CTLA-4 blockade in lung cancer. The data were produced by immunoSEQ multiplex PCR, yet TCRdb's version contains in-frame clones alone and is incomplete. This table has about 85,000 clones, 70% to 90% appearing once. Sample: peripheral blood, taken from a patient treated with radiotherapy plus ipilimumab. The receptors were sampled from a human donor with non-small cell lung cancer who had a partial response to radiotherapy plus ipilimumab. CDR3s include the opening cysteine and the closing phenylalanine or tryptophan. Fields, in order: D gene, clone size, V gene, J gene, CDR3 DNA, CDR3 protein. D genes are given only for firm matches. Size values are once, few and many counts, or a class for expanded clones, and some rows have none.

-,-,TRBV30,TRBJ2-3,TGTGCCTGGGACGGGGGAAACACAGATACGCAGTATTTT,CAWDGGNTDTQYF
-,-,TRBV5-1,TRBJ1-1,TGCGCCAGCAGCTTGGTAGGGGGGGCTGAAGCTTTCTTT,CASSLVGGAEAFF
-,-,TRBV7-9,TRBJ1-6,TGTGCCTGTGGGGGCAGCGCATATAATTCACCCCTCCACTTT,CACGGSAYNSPLHF
-,-,TRBV28,TRBJ1-2,TGTGCCAGCAGCCCCGGAGGGAGGTATGGCTACACCTTC,CASSPGGRYGYTF
-,-,TRBV28,TRBJ2-7,TGTGCCAGCAGCCCAAATTCCGAGCAGTACTTC,CASSPNSEQYF
-,once,TRBV6-5,TRBJ2-2,TGTGCCAGCAGTTACGAGGAGGGCGCCGTCACCGGGGAGCTGTTTTTT,CASSYEEGAVTGELFF
TRBD1,-,TRBV9,TRBJ1-4,TGTGCCAGCAGCGTAGACTCGGGACAGGGCGGTGAAAAACTGTTTTTT,CASSVDSGQGGEKLFF
TRBD1,-,TRBV7-2,TRBJ1-5,TGTGCCAGCAGCTTAGATCTACAGGGGGCAGGACAGCCCCAGCATTTT,CASSLDLQGAGQPQHF
TRBD2,-,TRBV6-1,TRBJ2-7,TGTGCCAGCAGTGAAGTTGGCGGGGGGAACTACGAGCAGTACTTC,CASSEVGGGNYEQYF
TRBD2,-,TRBV5-1,TRBJ2-3,TGCGCCAGCAGCCCCGGGACTAGCGGGATCACAGATACGCAGTATTTT,CASSPGTSGITDTQYF
TRBD1,-,TRBV29-1,TRBJ2-4,TGCAGCGTAGCCCTCAGGGGGCCGCAAAACATTCAGTACTTC,CSVALRGPQNIQYF
TRBD2,-,TRBV9,TRBJ2-2,TGTGCCAGCAGCACTACGAAGGGACTAGCGGGAGGGGTGTACACCGGGGAGCTGTTTTTT,CASSTTKGLAGGVYTGELFF
TRBD2,-,TRBV5-1,TRBJ2-7,TGCGCCAGCAGCCCCGGACTAGCGGGATTAGAGCAGTACTTC,CASSPGLAGLEQYF
-,-,TRBV6-5,TRBJ1-5,TGTGCCAGCAGCCCTTTTCTTTATAGCAATCAGCCCCAGCATTTT,CASSPFLYSNQPQHF
-,-,TRBV5-4,TRBJ2-1,TGTGCCAGCAGCTCCCAGGCTGGGAGGTTCCTAACAATTGAGCAGTTCTTC,CASSSQAGRFLTIEQFF
TRBD2,-,TRBV10-2,TRBJ2-7,TGCGCCAGCAGTGATGCGGGAGGGCCTTACGAGCAGTACTTC,CASSDAGGPYEQYF
-,-,TRBV5-1,TRBJ1-2,TGCGCCAGCAGCTCCCAGGACGCCGGGGGTGGCTACACCTTC,CASSSQDAGGGYTF
-,-,TRBV19,TRBJ1-3,TGTGCCAGTAGTAGCAGGACAGCCACTAAGACTGGAAACACCATATATTTT,CASSSRTATKTGNTIYF
-,-,TRBV19,TRBJ2-2,TGTGCCAGTAGTATCGGTGTTAACACCGGGGAGCTGTTTTTT,CASSIGVNTGELFF
TRBD2,-,TRBV9,TRBJ2-1,TGTGCCAGCAGCGCTCTCGGGAGGCCCTCCTACAATGAGCAGTTCTTC,CASSALGRPSYNEQFF
-,-,TRBV4-1,TRBJ2-1,TGCGCCAGCAGCCCTCAAGCTGTGAGCTCCTACAATGAGCAGTTCTTC,CASSPQAVSSYNEQFF
TRBD1,once,TRBV7-9,TRBJ2-7,TGTGCCAGCAGCCGACAGGGGACCGGGGTAGGCTACGAGCAGTACTTC,CASSRQGTGVGYEQYF
-,-,TRBV7-2,TRBJ2-1,TGTGCCAGCAGCTTAGGACTCCCCGGCTACAATGAGCAGTTCTTC,CASSLGLPGYNEQFF
-,-,TRBV7-9,TRBJ1-5,TGTGCCAGCAGCTTGGAAAGGGGGCAGCCCCAGCATTTT,CASSLERGQPQHF
TRBD2,once,TRBV18,TRBJ2-7,TGTGCCAGCTCACCCAGGACTAGCGGGAGTGTCCACGAGCAGTACTTC,CASSPRTSGSVHEQYF
-,-,TRBV25-1,TRBJ1-2,TGTGCCAGCAGCGCAGGGTATCGCGGCTACACCTTC,CASSAGYRGYTF
-,-,TRBV6-4,TRBJ1-5,TGTGCCAGCCGGGGAGGGGACAATCAGCCCCAGCATTTT,CASRGGDNQPQHF
-,-,TRBV19,TRBJ1-5,TGTGCCAGTAGTCTCCGACAGGCCAAGCAACCTTATAGCAATCAGCCCCAGCATTTT,CASSLRQAKQPYSNQPQHF
TRBD1,-,TRBV7-2,TRBJ1-3,TGTGCCAGCATCGGACAGGGCTCTGGAAACACCATATATTTT,CASIGQGSGNTIYF
TRBD2,-,TRBV7-3,TRBJ2-2,TGTGCCAGCAGCCAGGGACTAGCAACGGCCGGGGAGCTGTTTTTT,CASSQGLATAGELFF
-,-,TRBV2,TRBJ2-2,TGTGCCAGCAGTGAAGGACAGGCCCTATACCTTAACACCGGGGAGCTGTTTTTT,CASSEGQALYLNTGELFF
-,-,TRBV7-2,TRBJ2-3,TGTGCCAGCAGCTTAGCGTCGGCTAGCGCACCGCAGTATTTT,CASSLASASAPQYF
-,-,TRBV28,TRBJ1-1,TGTGCCAGCAGTTTATTACAAGGACTCAGGGGCTTGGTTTCTATGAACACTGAAGCTTTCTTT,CASSLLQGLRGLVSMNTEAFF
TRBD2,-,TRBV23-1,TRBJ2-1,TGCGCCCCCAGGGGACTAGCGGGACGAAATGAGCAGTTCTTC,CAPRGLAGRNEQFF
-,few,TRBV19,TRBJ1-1,TGTGCCAGTTCTCGATCGGGGAGCACTGAAGCTTTCTTT,CASSRSGSTEAFF
-,-,TRBV29-1,TRBJ2-1,TGCAGCGAACCTAAGGTGGCAGGGTTTGTAAACAATGAGCGGTTCTTC,CSEPKVAGFVNNERFF
TRBD2,-,TRBV30,TRBJ2-3,TGTGCCTGGAGTGTACTAAGGACTAGCAAGGGAACAGATACGCAGTATTTT,CAWSVLRTSKGTDTQYF
TRBD1,-,TRBV11-2,TRBJ1-4,TGTGCCAGCAGCTTGCGGACAGGGGATGAAAAACTGTTTTTT,CASSLRTGDEKLFF
-,once,TRBV18,TRBJ2-7,TGTGCCAGCTCGCGCCCAATGGACTACTCCTACGAGCAGTACTTC,CASSRPMDYSYEQYF
-,-,TRBV11-2,TRBJ1-2,TGTGCCAGCAGCTTACCGGGGAGCTATGGCTACACCTTC,CASSLPGSYGYTF
-,-,TRBV23-1,TRBJ2-2,TGCGCCAGCAGTCAATCCAAGCGACCGGCCGGGGAGCTGTTTTTT,CASSQSKRPAGELFF
-,-,TRBV28,TRBJ1-5,TGTGCCAGCAGACGGGGTGGCAATCAGCCCCAGCATTTT,CASRRGGNQPQHF
TRBD1,-,TRBV29-1,TRBJ1-2,TGCAGCGCCGGACAGGGTTCCCCCTTC,CSAGQGSPF
-,-,TRBV9,TRBJ1-2,TGTGCCAGCAGCGTAGGAGGCAGTCCCTATGGCTACACCTTC,CASSVGGSPYGYTF
-,-,TRBV5-6,TRBJ1-1,TGTGCCAGCAGCTTTATGGGCAGGGAGGATCCTGAAGCTTTCTTT,CASSFMGREDPEAFF
-,once,TRBV6-1,TRBJ1-5,TGTGCCAGCAGTGAACTCCACATCGGGAGGCCTTGGCCCCAGCATTTT,CASSELHIGRPWPQHF
-,-,TRBV10-3,TRBJ1-2,TGTGCCATCAGTGACGGAAGGGAGCCGGGGAGAGGCTACACCTTC,CAISDGREPGRGYTF
-,-,TRBV11-3,TRBJ1-5,TGTGCCAGCAGCCCGGGACACAGCAATCAGCCCCAGCATTTT,CASSPGHSNQPQHF
TRBD1,-,TRBV10-2,TRBJ2-3,TGCGCCAGCAGTGGGACAGGGGGGCGCACAGATACGCAGTATTTT,CASSGTGGRTDTQYF
TRBD1,-,TRBV5-1,TRBJ2-3,TGCGCCAGCAGGCGACAGGGAAGCCCAGATACGCAGTATTTT,CASRRQGSPDTQYF
TRBD2,-,TRBV9,TRBJ2-1,TGTGCCAGCAGCGTAGATTTACTAGCGGGATATGAGCAGTTCTTC,CASSVDLLAGYEQFF
-,few,TRBV5-1,TRBJ1-4,TGCGCCAGCAGCTTTACGACAGAACTTAATGAAAAACTGTTTTTT,CASSFTTELNEKLFF
TRBD1,-,TRBV11-2,TRBJ2-1,TGTGCCAGCAGCTTAGAGGGACAGGGGCTGGGTGAGCAGTTCTTC,CASSLEGQGLGEQFF
-,-,TRBV7-8,TRBJ1-5,TGTGCCAGCAGCCCGTCGCGCGGCGAGAGCAATCAGCCCCAGCATTTT,CASSPSRGESNQPQHF